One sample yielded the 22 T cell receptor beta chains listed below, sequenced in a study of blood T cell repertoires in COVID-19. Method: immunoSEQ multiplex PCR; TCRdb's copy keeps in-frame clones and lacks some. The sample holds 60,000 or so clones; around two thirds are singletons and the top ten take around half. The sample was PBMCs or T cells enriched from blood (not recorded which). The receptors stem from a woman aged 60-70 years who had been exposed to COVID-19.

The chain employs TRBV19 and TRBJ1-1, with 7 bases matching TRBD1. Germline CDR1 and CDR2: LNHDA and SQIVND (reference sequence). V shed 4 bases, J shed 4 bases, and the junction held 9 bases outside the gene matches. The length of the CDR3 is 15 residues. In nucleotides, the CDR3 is TGTGCCAGTAGTACCCCGGCGGACAGGCGCACTGAAGCTTTCTTT. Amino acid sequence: CASSTPADRRTEAFF.

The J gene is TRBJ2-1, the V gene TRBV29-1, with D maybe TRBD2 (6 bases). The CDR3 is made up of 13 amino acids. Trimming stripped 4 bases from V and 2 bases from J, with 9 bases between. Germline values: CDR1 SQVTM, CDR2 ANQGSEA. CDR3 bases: TGCAGCGTTGTGGCGGGAACCTACAATGAGCAGTTCTTC. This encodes CSVVAGTYNEQFF.

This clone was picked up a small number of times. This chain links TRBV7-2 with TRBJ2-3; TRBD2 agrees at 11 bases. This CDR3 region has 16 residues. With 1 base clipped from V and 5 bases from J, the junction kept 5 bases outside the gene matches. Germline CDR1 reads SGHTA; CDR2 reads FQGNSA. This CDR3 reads CASSLVLAGGRDTQYF. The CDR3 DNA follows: TGTGCCAGCAGCTTAGTTCTAGCGGGAGGACGAGATACGCAGTATTTT.

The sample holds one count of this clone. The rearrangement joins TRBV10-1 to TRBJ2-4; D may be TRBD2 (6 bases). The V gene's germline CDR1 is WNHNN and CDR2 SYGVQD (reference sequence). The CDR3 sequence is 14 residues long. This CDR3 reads CDTVPWGVRDIQYF. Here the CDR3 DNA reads TGCGACACCGTCCCATGGGGGGTGCGTGACATTCAGTACTTC.

This CDR3 reads CASSVTGNNEQFF. The CDR3 DNA sequence: TGTGCCAGCAGCGTTACAGGTAACAATGAGCAGTTCTTC. This chain links TRBV9 with TRBJ2-1, with a weak D call TRBD1 (5 bases). V lost 2 bases and J 5 bases, leaving 8 bases between the germline ends. The CDR3 covers 13 residues. The germline V gene encodes CDR1 SGDLS and CDR2 YYNGEE.

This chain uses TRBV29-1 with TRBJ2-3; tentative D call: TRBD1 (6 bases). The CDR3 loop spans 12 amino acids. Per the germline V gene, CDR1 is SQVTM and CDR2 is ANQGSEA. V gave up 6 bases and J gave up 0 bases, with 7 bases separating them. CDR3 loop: CSVQGSTDTQYF. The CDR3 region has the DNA TGCAGCGTGCAGGGGAGCACAGATACGCAGTATTTT.

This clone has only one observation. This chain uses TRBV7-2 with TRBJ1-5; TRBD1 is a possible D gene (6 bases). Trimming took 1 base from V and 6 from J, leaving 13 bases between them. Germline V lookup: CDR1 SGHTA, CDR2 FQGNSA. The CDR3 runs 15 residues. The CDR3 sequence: CASSLDPGETQPQHF. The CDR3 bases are TGTGCCAGCAGCTTAGATCCAGGGGAAACTCAGCCCCAGCATTTT.

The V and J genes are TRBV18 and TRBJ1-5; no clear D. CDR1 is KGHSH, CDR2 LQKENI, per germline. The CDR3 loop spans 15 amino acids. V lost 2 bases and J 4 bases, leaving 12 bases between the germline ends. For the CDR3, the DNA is TGTGCCAGCTCACCATCAGGAGGAGGAAATCAGCCCCAGCATTTT. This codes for CASSPSGGGNQPQHF.

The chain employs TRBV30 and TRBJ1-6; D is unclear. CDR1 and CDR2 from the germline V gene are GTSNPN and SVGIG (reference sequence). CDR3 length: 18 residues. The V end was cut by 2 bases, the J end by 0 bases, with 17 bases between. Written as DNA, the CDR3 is TGTGCCTGGAGTTTAGACCCCAGGCTGAGCTCCTATAATTCACCCCTCCACTTT. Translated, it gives CAWSLDPRLSSYNSPLHF.

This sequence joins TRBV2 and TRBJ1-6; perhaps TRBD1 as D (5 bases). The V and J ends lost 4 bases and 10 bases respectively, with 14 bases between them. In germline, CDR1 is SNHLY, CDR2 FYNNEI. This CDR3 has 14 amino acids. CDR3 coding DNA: TGTGCCAGCAGTGTTCGGGGGTCGCCATCACCCCTCCACTTT. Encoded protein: CASSVRGSPSPLHF.

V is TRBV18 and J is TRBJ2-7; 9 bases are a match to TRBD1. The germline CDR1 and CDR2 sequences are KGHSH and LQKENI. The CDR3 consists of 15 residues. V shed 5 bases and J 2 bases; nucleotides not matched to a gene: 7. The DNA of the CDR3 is TGTGCCAGCTCAGGCTCCGGGACAGGGACCTACGAGCAGTACTTC. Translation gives CASSGSGTGTYEQYF.

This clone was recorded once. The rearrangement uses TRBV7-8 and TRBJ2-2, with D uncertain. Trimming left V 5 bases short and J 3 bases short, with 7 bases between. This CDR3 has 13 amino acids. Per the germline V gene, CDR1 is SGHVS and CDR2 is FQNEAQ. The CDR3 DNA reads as TGTGCCAGCAGCCCGCAGTACACCGGGGAGCTGTTTTTT. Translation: CASSPQYTGELFF.

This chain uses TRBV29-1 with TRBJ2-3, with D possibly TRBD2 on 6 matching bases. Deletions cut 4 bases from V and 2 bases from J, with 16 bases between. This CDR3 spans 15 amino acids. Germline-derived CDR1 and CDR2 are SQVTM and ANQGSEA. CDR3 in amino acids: CSVVLLAGTTDTQYF. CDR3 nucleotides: TGCAGCGTTGTTCTTCTGGCGGGGACCACAGATACGCAGTATTTT.

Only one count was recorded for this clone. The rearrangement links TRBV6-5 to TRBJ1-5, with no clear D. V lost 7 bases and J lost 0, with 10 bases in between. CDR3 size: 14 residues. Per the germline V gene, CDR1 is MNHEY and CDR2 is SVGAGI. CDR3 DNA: TGTGCCAGCATCTCCGGGGATAGCAATCAGCCCCAGCATTTT. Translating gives CASISGDSNQPQHF.

This CDR3 reads CASSAAPRDNNEQFF. For the CDR3, the DNA is TGCGCCAGCAGTGCGGCTCCTCGGGATAACAATGAGCAGTTCTTC. The chain links TRBV10-1 to TRBJ2-1, with D maybe TRBD2 (5 bases). The CDR3 has 15 amino acids. Trimming removed 4 bases from V and 5 bases from J, with 15 bases in between. Germline assignment: CDR1 WNHNN and CDR2 SYGVQD (reference sequence).

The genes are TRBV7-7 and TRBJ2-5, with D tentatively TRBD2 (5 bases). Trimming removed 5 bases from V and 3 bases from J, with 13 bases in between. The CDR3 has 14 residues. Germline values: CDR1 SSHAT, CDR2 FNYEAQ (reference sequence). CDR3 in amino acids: CASSRSFGEETQYF. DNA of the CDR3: TGTGCCAGCAGCCGATCCTTCGGGGAAGAGACCCAGTACTTC.

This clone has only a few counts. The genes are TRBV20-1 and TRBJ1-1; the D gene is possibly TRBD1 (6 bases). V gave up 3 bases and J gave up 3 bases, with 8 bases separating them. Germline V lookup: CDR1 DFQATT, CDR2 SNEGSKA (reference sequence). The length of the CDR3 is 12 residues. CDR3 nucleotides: TGCAGTGCTAGTGCAGGGGACACTGAAGCTTTCTTT. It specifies CSASAGDTEAFF.

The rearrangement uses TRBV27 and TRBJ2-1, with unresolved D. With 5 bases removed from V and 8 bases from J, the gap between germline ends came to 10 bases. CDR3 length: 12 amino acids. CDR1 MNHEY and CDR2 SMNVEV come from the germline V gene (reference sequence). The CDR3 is CASSPTSHEQFF. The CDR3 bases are TGTGCCAGCAGTCCAACTTCCCATGAGCAGTTCTTC.

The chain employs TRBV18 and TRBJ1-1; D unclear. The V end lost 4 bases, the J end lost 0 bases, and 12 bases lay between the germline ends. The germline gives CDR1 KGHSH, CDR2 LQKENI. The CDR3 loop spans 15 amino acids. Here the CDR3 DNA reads TGTGCCAGCTCACGAAAAACAGAATTGAACACTGAAGCTTTCTTT. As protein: CASSRKTELNTEAFF. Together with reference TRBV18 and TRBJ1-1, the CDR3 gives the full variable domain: NAGVMQNPRHLVRRRGQEARLRCSPMKGHSHVYWYRQLPEEGLKFMVYLQKENIIDESGMPKERFSAEFPKEGPSILRIQQVVRGDSAAYFCASSRKTELNTEAFFGQGTRLTVV.

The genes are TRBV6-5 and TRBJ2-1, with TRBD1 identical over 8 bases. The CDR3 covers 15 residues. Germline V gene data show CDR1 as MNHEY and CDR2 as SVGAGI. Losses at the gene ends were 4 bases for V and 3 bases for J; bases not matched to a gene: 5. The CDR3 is CASSWNRGIYNEQFF. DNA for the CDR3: TGTGCCAGCAGTTGGAACAGGGGGATCTACAATGAGCAGTTCTTC.

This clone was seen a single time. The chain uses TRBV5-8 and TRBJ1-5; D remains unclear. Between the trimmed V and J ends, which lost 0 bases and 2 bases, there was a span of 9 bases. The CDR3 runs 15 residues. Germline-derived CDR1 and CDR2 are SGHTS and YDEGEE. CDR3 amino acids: CASSLAGSRNQPQHF. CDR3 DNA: TGTGCCAGCAGCTTGGCGGGGTCTCGCAATCAGCCCCAGCATTTT.

The DNA for the CDR3 is TGTGCCAGCAGCTTGTCGGGAGCTAACTATGGCTACACCTTC. It translates to CASSLSGANYGYTF. The chain uses TRBV5-5 and TRBJ1-2; D is ambiguous. The CDR3 spans 14 residues. From germline, CDR1 is SGHKS and CDR2 YYEKEE (reference sequence). Trimming stripped 1 base from V and 0 bases from J, with 7 bases between.